Here is one T cell receptor beta chain with its context. Germline V gene sequence: CDR1 SGHRS, CDR2 YFSETQ. V was pared by 0 bases and J by 6 bases, with 4 bases of the junction left unmatched. The CDR3 is 15 residues long. These data originate in a study of OX40 agonist ivuxolimab in advanced cancers. Study as a whole: Prior anti-PD-1, anti-PD-L1 or anti-CTLA-4 therapy was allowed; about 39% had some.

Assay used: immunoSEQ multiplex PCR; TCRdb lists only in-frame clones, some missing. The table shows under 90,000 clones, with roughly 91% occurring only once. The clonotype comes from an adult with an advanced solid tumor such as melanoma, head and neck, liver or kidney cancer. The chain links TRBV5-1 to TRBJ1-5, with 9 positions matching TRBD1. The sequencing used CD4+ or CD8+ T cells sorted from blood, collected in a trial of the OX40 agonist ivuxolimab. The CDR3 nucleotides are TGCGCCAGCAGCTTGGATGGACAGGGGTTTCAGCCCCAGCATTTT. This codes for CASSLDGQGFQPQHF.